This TCR beta chain was captured by sequencing in a study of cytomegalovirus exposure and HLA in healthy donors. Study in general: An earlier analysis found some 100 million unique TCR beta sequences from approximately 170 million T cells. General study findings and limits: According to a later analysis, most TCR beta chains associated with CMV appeared HLA-restricted. Reports indicated that the classifier achieved high specificity and sensitivity in diagnosing cytomegalovirus status.

The PCR was carried out with 60 Vbeta primers and 13 Jbeta primers. The table came from immunoSEQ multiplex PCR; TCRdb's copy has only in-frame clones and leaves some out. The sample contains over 150,000 clones, about 80% of which appear only once. Germline CDR1 SGHTS, CDR2 YDEGEE. This CDR3 contains 13 residues. The germline V and J ends were trimmed by 4 bases and 7 bases, with 12 bases remaining between them. A note on this clone: Its target is not known.

This chain joins TRBV5-8 and TRBJ1-5; possibly TRBD1 for D (6 bases). The source material was PBMCs. The receptor was isolated from a woman in her 30s in good health and CMV-seronegative. The CDR3 DNA follows: TGTGCCAGCAGCAAGGCAGGGGTCCAGCCCCAGCATTTT. It codes for CASSKAGVQPQHF.